Each of the 2 T cell receptor beta chains below was sequenced from the same sample in a study of blood T cell repertoires in COVID-19. TCRdb's table, derived via immunoSEQ multiplex PCR, lists solely in-frame clones and lacks some. Found here are about half a million clones, roughly 88% of them singletons; the top ten hold 3.2%. Material for sequencing was peripheral blood. These receptors came from a human donor in a cohort sampled during active COVID-19.

The chain is built from TRBV24-1 and TRBJ2-1; TRBD2 might be the D (6 bases). There are 17 residues in the CDR3. Trimming stripped 4 bases from V and 2 bases from J, with 17 bases between. The germline CDR1 and CDR2 sequences are KGHDR and SFDVKD. In DNA form, the CDR3 reads TGTGCCACCAGTGACCCTGGACTACGCTCCCCCTACAATGAGCAGTTCTTC. Protein: CATSDPGLRSPYNEQFF.

This clone has a handful of counts. This sequence joins TRBV4-2 and TRBJ2-7; D is uncertain. From germline, CDR1 is LGHNA and CDR2 YNFKEQ. The CDR3 is made up of 18 amino acids. Deletions cut 2 bases from V and 2 bases from J, with 22 bases between. The DNA for the CDR3 is TGTGCCAGCAGCCAATCCTACACCGATTTAGCTGATACCTACGAGCAGTACTTC. Protein product: CASSQSYTDLADTYEQYF.